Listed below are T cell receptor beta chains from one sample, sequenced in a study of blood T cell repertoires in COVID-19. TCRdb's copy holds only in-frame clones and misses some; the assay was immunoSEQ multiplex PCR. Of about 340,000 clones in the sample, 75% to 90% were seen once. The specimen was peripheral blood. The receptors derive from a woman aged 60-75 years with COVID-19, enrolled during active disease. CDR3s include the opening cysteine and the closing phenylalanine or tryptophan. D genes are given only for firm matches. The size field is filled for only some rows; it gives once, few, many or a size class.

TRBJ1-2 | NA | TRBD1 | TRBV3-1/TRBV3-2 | TGTGCCAGCAGCCAAGATTTTGGGACAGGGGGAGGAGGCGGCTACACCTTC | CASSQDFGTGGGGGYTF
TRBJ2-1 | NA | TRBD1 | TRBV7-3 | TGTGCCAGCAGCTTATCAGGGGGTGGTCGAAATGAGCAGTTCTTC | CASSLSGGGRNEQFF
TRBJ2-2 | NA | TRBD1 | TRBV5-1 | TGCGCCAGCAGCTTGGTGACAGGGGATACCGGGGAGCTGTTTTTT | CASSLVTGDTGELFF
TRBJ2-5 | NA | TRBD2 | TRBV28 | TGTGCCAGCAGTTTATTAGCTAGCGGGGGGAGAAAGACCCAGTACTTC | CASSLLASGGRKTQYF
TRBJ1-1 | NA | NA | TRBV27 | TGTGCCAGCAGACCCTCGACAGTTATAGGAACTGAAGCTTTCTTT | CASRPSTVIGTEAFF
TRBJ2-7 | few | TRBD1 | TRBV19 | TGTGCCAGTAGTTGGCAGGGGGCGTCCTACGAGCAGTACTTC | CASSWQGASYEQYF
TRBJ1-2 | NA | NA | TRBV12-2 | TGTGCAAGTCGCTTACCGGCGGGCGGCTACACCTTC | CASRLPAGGYTF
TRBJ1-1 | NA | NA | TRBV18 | TGTGCCAGCTCATCTTTACCCCCCGGCGGAGCTTTCTTT | CASSSLPPGGAFF
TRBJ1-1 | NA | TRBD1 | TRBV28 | TGTGCCAGCAGTTCCCTGACAGGGCCGAGGACTGAAGCTTTCTTT | CASSSLTGPRTEAFF
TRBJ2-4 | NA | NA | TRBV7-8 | TGTGCCAGCAGCTTAGGCCGGGGAAACATTCAGTACTTC | CASSLGRGNIQYF
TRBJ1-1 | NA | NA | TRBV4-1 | TGCGCCAGCAGCCAAGGCGGGTTTCGCACTGAAGCTTTCTTT | CASSQGGFRTEAFF
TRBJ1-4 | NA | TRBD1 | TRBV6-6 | TGTGCCAGCAGTTTGGGACAGGGGGGAAAACTGTTTTTT | CASSLGQGGKLFF
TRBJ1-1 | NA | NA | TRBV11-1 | TGTGCCAGCAGCAAGACAGAGAACACTGAAGCTTTCTTT | CASSKTENTEAFF
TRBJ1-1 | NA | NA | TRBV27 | TGTGCCAGCAGTCCATCGGACACTGAAGCTTTCTTT | CASSPSDTEAFF
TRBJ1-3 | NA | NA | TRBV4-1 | TGCGCCAGCAGCCAACGGACATCCTCTGGAAACACCATATATTTT | CASSQRTSSGNTIYF
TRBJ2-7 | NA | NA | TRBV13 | TGTGCCAGCAGCTCCCGAGGAGGGGGCGCTTTGGACGAGCAGTACTTC | CASSSRGGGALDEQYF
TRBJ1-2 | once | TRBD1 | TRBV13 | TGTGCCAGCAGCTTAGCAGGGGGCTATGGCTACACCTTC | CASSLAGGYGYTF
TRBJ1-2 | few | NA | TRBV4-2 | TGTGCCAGCAGCCTATTCGGAGAGGTCTCTTCCGGCTACACCTTC | CASSLFGEVSSGYTF
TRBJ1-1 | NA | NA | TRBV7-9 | TGTGCCAGCCAAAAGGGGGCTGAAGCTTTCTTT | CASQKGAEAFF
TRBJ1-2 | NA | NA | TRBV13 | TGTGCCAGCAGCTTAGGGGCAGGCCCTTCGACGTTCTATGGCTACACCTTC | CASSLGAGPSTFYGYTF
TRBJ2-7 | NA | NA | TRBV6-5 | TGTGCCAGCAGTCTAGGGCTAGCGCCCTCCTACGAGCAGTACTTC | CASSLGLAPSYEQYF
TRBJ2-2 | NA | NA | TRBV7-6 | TGTGCCAGCAGCTTGGAGGGTTACGACACCGGGGAGCTGTTTTTT | CASSLEGYDTGELFF
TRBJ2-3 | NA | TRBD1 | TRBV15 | TGTGCCACTTCACCCCGACAGGGGTCCACAGATACGCAGTATTTT | CATSPRQGSTDTQYF
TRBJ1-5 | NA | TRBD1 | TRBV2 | TGTGCCAGCAGTTACAGGGGGCAGGGGATTAGCAATCAGCCCCAGCATTTT | CASSYRGQGISNQPQHF
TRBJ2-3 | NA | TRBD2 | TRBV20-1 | TGCAGTGCTAGTAGAGAGGCGGGAGGAGATACGCAGTATTTT | CSASREAGGDTQYF
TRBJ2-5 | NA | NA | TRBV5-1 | TGCGCCAGCAGCTTGATCGGTTCGTCAGAGACCCAGTACTTC | CASSLIGSSETQYF
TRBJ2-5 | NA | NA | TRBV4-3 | TGCGCCAGCAGCCAAGATTGGACAGCCGACCAAGAGACCCAGTACTTC | CASSQDWTADQETQYF
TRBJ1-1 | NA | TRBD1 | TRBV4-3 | TGCGCCAGCAGCCAAGATCCGCCAGGGGGCGTTTATGACACTGAAGCTTTCTTT | CASSQDPPGGVYDTEAFF
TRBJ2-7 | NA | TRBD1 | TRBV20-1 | TGCAGTGCTAGTCCTACCGGGACAGTCGCATCATTACAGTACTTC | CSASPTGTVASLQYF
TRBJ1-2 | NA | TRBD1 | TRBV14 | TGTGCCAGCAGCCAAGGACAGGGTGCTGGCTATGGCTACACCTTC | CASSQGQGAGYGYTF
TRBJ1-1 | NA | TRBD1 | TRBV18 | TGTGCCAGCTCAGCGGGACAGGGGACTGAAGCTTTCTTT | CASSAGQGTEAFF
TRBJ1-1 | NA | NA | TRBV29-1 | TGCAGCGTTGATCCATGGTCAGGCTTGAACACTGAAGCTTTCTTT | CSVDPWSGLNTEAFF
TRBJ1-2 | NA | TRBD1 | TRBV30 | TGTGCCTGGAGTGGCGGAATGACAGGGGGACTCTATGGCTACACCTTC | CAWSGGMTGGLYGYTF
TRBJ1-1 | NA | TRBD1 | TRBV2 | TGTGCCAGCAGTGCCCCGGGACAGGGGGCGTCAATGAACACTGAAGCTTTCTTT | CASSAPGQGASMNTEAFF
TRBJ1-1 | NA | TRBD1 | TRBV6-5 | TGTGCCAGCATGACAGGGAGGAGAGACACTGAAGCTTTCTTT | CASMTGRRDTEAFF
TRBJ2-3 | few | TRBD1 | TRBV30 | TGTGCTATGGACAGGCCGGACACAGATACGCAGTATTTT | CAMDRPDTDTQYF
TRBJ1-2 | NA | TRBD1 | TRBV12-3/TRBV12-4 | TGTGCCAGCACCCTGACAGGGGGCAAGGGCTACACCTTC | CASTLTGGKGYTF
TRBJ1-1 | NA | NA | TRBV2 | TGTGCCAGCAGTGGTCAGGGCACTGAAGCTTTCTTT | CASSGQGTEAFF
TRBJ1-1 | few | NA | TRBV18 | TGTGCCAGCTCACCGGGGAGGGGAGACACTGAAGCTTTCTTT | CASSPGRGDTEAFF
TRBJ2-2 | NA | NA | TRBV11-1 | TGTGCCAGCAGCCCCCAGGGGAGGGGTTCCGGGGAGCTGTTTTTT | CASSPQGRGSGELFF
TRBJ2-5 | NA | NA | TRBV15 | TGTGCCACCAGCAGAGTCAGGGGCCAAGAGACCCAGTACTTC | CATSRVRGQETQYF
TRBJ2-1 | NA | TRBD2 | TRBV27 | TGTGCCAGCAGACCAATCGGGGGGGCTTTTCACAATGAGCAGTTCTTC | CASRPIGGAFHNEQFF
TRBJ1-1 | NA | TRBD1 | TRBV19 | TGTGCCAGTAGAAATTATTCTCCGGGACAGGGGGGCACTGAAGCTTTCTTT | CASRNYSPGQGGTEAFF
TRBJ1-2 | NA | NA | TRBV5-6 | TGTGCCAGCAGCCGCGACCCAAAAACAGCCCCCATGAGCGGCTACACCTTC | CASSRDPKTAPMSGYTF
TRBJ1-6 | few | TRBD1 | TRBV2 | TGTGCCAGGGCCGGGACAGGGTTAACGAATTCACCCCTCCACTTT | CARAGTGLTNSPLHF
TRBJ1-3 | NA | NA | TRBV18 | TGTGCCAGCTCACCTGACATGAGCTCTGGAAACACCATATATTTT | CASSPDMSSGNTIYF
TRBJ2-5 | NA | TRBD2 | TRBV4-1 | TGCGCCAGCAGCCACGACGGGACTAGCGGAATCCAAGAGACCCAGTACTTC | CASSHDGTSGIQETQYF